These 22 T cell receptor beta chains share one sample of origin, sequenced in a study of identical twins. TCRdb processed the 5' RACE reads anew with MiXCR; each CDR3 protein has one entry. Counted here are approximately 590,000 distinct CDR3 sequences, around 9.6% occurring once; the ten biggest clones make up around 3%. These data were also filed under a second study, of yellow fever vaccine responses in identical twins.

What was sequenced was PBMCs. The receptors here all came from a woman between 18 and 29 years old in good health.

Ten or more counts support this clonotype. The chain has TRBV4-2 and TRBJ2-2, with a weak D call TRBD2 (5 bases). Germline CDR1 is LGHNA and CDR2 is YNFKEQ. V was trimmed by 4 bases and J by 4 bases, leaving 16 bases between them. The CDR3 consists of 16 residues. This CDR3 is CASSPDDGVGTGELFF. The CDR3 DNA is TGTGCCAGCAGCCCCGACGACGGGGTAGGCACCGGGGAGCTGTTTTTT.

This clonotype was seen more than once but under ten times. The chain couples TRBV6-2 or TRBV6-3 to TRBJ2-7, with D maybe TRBD1 (5 bases). CDR1 and CDR2 (germline): MNHEY, SVGEGT. Trimming pared 5 bases from V and 2 bases from J, leaving 13 bases between. The length of the CDR3 is 14 residues. The CDR3 bases are TGTGCCAGCAGTGGGGCGGATCGTCCCTACGAGCAGTACTTC. This sequence encodes CASSGADRPYEQYF.

CDR3 in DNA: TGTGCCAGCAGTTTATCGTTCGGGTCAAGCAATGAGCAGTTCTTC. Translation gives CASSLSFGSSNEQFF. The rearrangement links TRBV27 to TRBJ2-1; D gene uncertain. The germline CDR1 and CDR2 sequences are MNHEY and SMNVEV (reference sequence). Trimming pared 0 bases from V and 6 bases from J, leaving 12 bases between. This CDR3 is 15 amino acids long.

This clonotype was counted a few times. This chain joins TRBV30 and TRBJ1-1; tentative D call: TRBD1 (5 bases). The V end lost 3 bases, the J end lost 0 bases, and 8 bases lay between the germline ends. Germline V gives CDR1 GTSNPN, CDR2 SVGIG (reference sequence). CDR3 length equals 13 residues. The CDR3 here is CAWSRQLNTEAFF. The CDR3, as DNA: TGTGCCTGGAGCCGACAGTTGAACACTGAAGCTTTCTTT. The variable domain in full, with the rest retrieved from reference TRBV30 and TRBJ1-1, is SQTIHQWPATLVQPVGSPLSLECTVEGTSNPNLYWYRQAAGRGLQLLFYSVGIGQISSEVPQNLSASRPQDRQFILSSKKLLLSDSGFYLCAWSRQLNTEAFFGQGTRLTVV.

This clonotype was counted only a few times. CDR3 bases: TGTGCCAGCAGCTTAGCCTGGAGTAGTGATACGCAGTATTTT. Encoded protein: CASSLAWSSDTQYF. The chain recombines TRBV7-9 with TRBJ2-3; D gene ambiguous. Germline V gene sequence: CDR1 SEHNR, CDR2 FQNEAQ (reference sequence). The CDR3 length is 14 residues. Trimming pared 0 bases from V and 6 bases from J, leaving 10 bases between.

J is TRBJ2-1 and V is TRBV29-1, with 8 bases fitting TRBD2. Germline loops: CDR1 SQVTM, CDR2 ANQGSEA. The CDR3 length is 16 residues. V was pared by 6 bases and J by 0 bases, with 10 bases of the junction left unmatched. The DNA for the CDR3 is TGCAGCGTCGCGGGGGGCGGTTGGAGCTCCTACAATGAGCAGTTCTTC. Translated: CSVAGGGWSSYNEQFF.

This chain connects TRBV7-2 to TRBJ2-3; the match to TRBD2 covers 8 bases. Germline-derived CDR1 and CDR2 are SGHTA and FQGNSA. V shed 5 bases, J shed 5 bases, and the junction held 6 bases outside the gene matches. The CDR3 extends over 14 amino acids. The CDR3 DNA sequence: TGTGCCAGCAGCCTTCGGGGGGGTATAGATACGCAGTATTTT. Protein sequence: CASSLRGGIDTQYF. The full variable domain, its missing parts supplied by reference TRBV7-2 and TRBJ2-3, is GAGVSQSPSNKVTEKGKDVELRCDPISGHTALYWYRQSLGQGLEFLIYFQGNSAPDKSGLPSDRFSAERTGGSVSTLTIQRTQQEDSAVYLCASSLRGGIDTQYFGPGTRLTVL.

This clonotype was counted ten times or more. The J gene is TRBJ1-1, the V gene TRBV5-5; 7 nucleotides align to TRBD1. The length of the CDR3 is 15 residues. V dropped 4 bases and J dropped 0; count of bases not matched to a gene: 6. Germline V lookup: CDR1 SGHKS, CDR2 YYEKEE (reference sequence). The CDR3 region is CASSPGGTVNTEAFF. For the CDR3, the DNA is TGTGCCAGCAGCCCCGGAGGGACAGTGAACACTGAAGCTTTCTTT.

V usage is TRBV7-9 and J usage is TRBJ2-5, with D tentatively TRBD1 (5 bases). Germline V lookup: CDR1 SEHNR, CDR2 FQNEAQ (reference sequence). The length of the CDR3 is 16 residues. Trimming stripped 4 bases from V and 2 bases from J, with 17 bases between. CDR3 DNA sequence: TGTGCCAGCAGCTCGCCTCAAGACAGAGTGCAAGAGACCCAGTACTTC. It is translated as CASSSPQDRVQETQYF.

This clonotype was found once. The J gene is TRBJ2-1, the V gene TRBV6-1, with a possible D match to TRBD1 (6 bases). Per germline, CDR1 MNHNS and CDR2 SASEGT. The germline V and J ends were trimmed by 6 bases and 6 bases, with 12 bases remaining between them. This CDR3 contains 13 residues. The CDR3 loop is CASRRTVANEQFF. The DNA for the CDR3 is TGTGCCAGCAGACGGACAGTGGCCAATGAGCAGTTCTTC.

This clonotype has just a few counts. The genes are TRBV28 and TRBJ2-1, with 9 bases lining up with TRBD2. This CDR3 is 13 amino acids long. Germline trimming cut 2 bases from V and 13 bases from J; bases unmatched to any gene: 6. Germline CDR1 reads MDHEN; CDR2 reads SYDVKM. The CDR3 protein is CASSLRRGTSQFF. The CDR3 DNA is TGTGCCAGCAGTTTAAGGCGGGGGACTAGCCAGTTCTTC.

This clonotype was observed many times. Sequence at one end of the junction differs from germline and may be a read error. The V gene is TRBV7-7, the J gene TRBJ2-3, with D possibly TRBD2 on 5 matching bases. CDR1 SSHAT and CDR2 FNYEAQ come from the germline V gene (reference sequence). The CDR3 totals 15 residues. This chain's CDR3 is CASSRTDGWEDTQYF. The CDR3 DNA reads TGTGCTAGCAGCCGGACTGACGGCTGGGAAGATACGCAGTATTTT.

The chain combines TRBV18 with TRBJ2-2; 7 bases are shared with TRBD1. The germline V gene encodes CDR1 KGHSH and CDR2 LQKENI. This CDR3 region has 15 residues. V lost 8 bases to trimming and J lost 1 base; unmatched junction nucleotides: 7. CDR3 sequence reads: CASAGQEMNTGELFF. The CDR3 DNA follows: TGTGCCAGCGCAGGACAGGAGATGAACACCGGGGAGCTGTTTTTT.

This clonotype was seen a few times. The chain uses TRBV18 and TRBJ2-7; D call uncertain. CDR3 length equals 14 residues. CDR1 is KGHSH, CDR2 LQKENI, per germline. V was shortened by 3 bases and J by 2 bases, with 11 bases between the two germline ends. Here the CDR3 DNA reads TGTGCCAGCTCACCTGTCCCGGTGGCCTACGAGCAGTACTTC. It translates to CASSPVPVAYEQYF. Drawing the rest from reference TRBV18 and TRBJ2-7, the complete variable domain is NAGVMQNPRHLVRRRGQEARLRCSPMKGHSHVYWYRQLPEEGLKFMVYLQKENIIDESGMPKERFSAEFPKEGPSILRIQQVVRGDSAAYFCASSPVPVAYEQYFGPGTRLTVT.

The chain links TRBV24-1 to TRBJ2-1, with D hard to call. This CDR3 has 14 residues. Trimming took off 4 bases at V and 5 bases at J, with 11 bases between the two ends. Germline V gene lookup returns CDR1 KGHDR and CDR2 SFDVKD. The CDR3 spells CATSELPPHNEQFF. DNA of the CDR3: TGTGCCACCAGTGAACTGCCCCCACACAATGAGCAGTTCTTC.

This clonotype occurred a few times. It may be a read error: a sequence one base away is much more abundant. V gene TRBV12-3 or TRBV12-4 combines with J gene TRBJ2-5; 8 nucleotides match TRBD1. The CDR3 loop spans 12 amino acids. V was pared by 6 bases and J by 5 bases, with 2 bases of the junction left unmatched. The CDR3, as DNA: TGTGCCAGCAGCGGGGACAGGGAGACCCAGTACTTC. Its translation: CASSGDRETQYF.

Ten or more counts support this clonotype. The rearrangement links TRBV6-1 to TRBJ2-7; TRBD2 matches at 10 bases. The germline V gene encodes CDR1 MNHNS and CDR2 SASEGT. This CDR3 is 14 amino acids long. J lost 4 bases, V lost 6 bases, and 6 bases had no gene match. CDR3 bases: TGTGCCAGCAGAAATAGCGGGAGGCCGTACGAGCAGTACTTC. It translates to CASRNSGRPYEQYF.

This clonotype was detected many times. V usage is TRBV10-3 and J usage is TRBJ2-2; TRBD1 agrees at 10 bases. V lost 8 bases and J lost 4; bases outside the gene matches: 4. This CDR3 region has 14 residues. Germline CDR1 and CDR2: ENHRY and SYGVKD. The CDR3 loop reads CAIGGTGVTGELFF. DNA for the CDR3: TGTGCCATCGGTGGGACAGGGGTCACCGGGGAGCTGTTTTTT.

The DNA of the CDR3 is TGTGCCAGCAGAACTAGCGGGTACCAAGAGACCCAGTACTTC. Its protein is CASRTSGYQETQYF. The chain combines TRBV3-1 with TRBJ2-5; 9 bases are a match to TRBD2. In germline, CDR1 is LGHDT, CDR2 YNNKEL (reference sequence). V lost 6 bases and J lost 0; bases outside the gene matches: 2. The CDR3 length is 14 residues.

This clonotype was recorded at least ten times. V and J are TRBV5-1 and TRBJ2-1; the match to TRBD2 covers 9 bases. The CDR3 runs 14 residues. CDR1 is SGHRS, CDR2 YFSETQ, per germline. Trimming at V came to 1 base and at J to 10 bases, leaving 6 bases not matched to a gene. CDR3: CASSLSTAGGEQFF. The CDR3, as DNA: TGCGCCAGCAGCTTGTCGACGGCGGGGGGGGAGCAGTTCTTC.

This clonotype was found a few times. The chain couples TRBV5-1 to TRBJ2-1; 9 bases align to TRBD1. CDR3 length: 16 residues. Germline-derived CDR1 and CDR2 are SGHRS and YFSETQ. J gave up 8 bases and V 7 bases, and 16 bases lay outside the gene matches. CDR3 DNA sequence: TGCGCCAGCGGGGAGACCGGGACAGGGACTCGGGATGAGCAGTTCTTC. Protein: CASGETGTGTRDEQFF.

This clonotype has at least ten counts. The V gene is TRBV7-8, the J gene TRBJ2-7; TRBD1 or TRBD2 may be the D gene (6 bases each). Germline lookup yields CDR1 SGHVS and CDR2 FQNEAQ. This CDR3 is built from 15 residues. Trimming removed 4 bases at V and 0 bases at J, with 13 bases between. This CDR3 is CASSSGALGSYEQYF. The CDR3 DNA is TGTGCCAGCAGCTCGGGGGCCCTGGGCTCCTACGAGCAGTACTTC.